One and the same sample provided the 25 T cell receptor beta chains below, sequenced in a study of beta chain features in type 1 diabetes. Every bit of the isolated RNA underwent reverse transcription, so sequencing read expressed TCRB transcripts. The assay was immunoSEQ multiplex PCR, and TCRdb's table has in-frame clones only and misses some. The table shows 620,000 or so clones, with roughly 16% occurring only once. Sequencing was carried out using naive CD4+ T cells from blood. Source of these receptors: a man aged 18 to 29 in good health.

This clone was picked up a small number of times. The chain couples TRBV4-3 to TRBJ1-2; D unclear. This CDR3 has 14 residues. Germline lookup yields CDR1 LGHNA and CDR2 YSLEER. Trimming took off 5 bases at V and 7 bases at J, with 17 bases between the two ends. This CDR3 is CASSKIPRTLGYTF. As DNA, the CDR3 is TGCGCCAGCAGCAAAATACCAAGGACCCTTGGCTACACCTTC.

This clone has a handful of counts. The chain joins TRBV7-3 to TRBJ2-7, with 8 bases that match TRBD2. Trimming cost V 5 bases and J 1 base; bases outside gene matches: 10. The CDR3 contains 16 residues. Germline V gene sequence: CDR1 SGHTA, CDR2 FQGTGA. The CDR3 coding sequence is TGTGCCAGCAGCCCATATGGACTAGCTTCTTCCTACGAGCAGTACTTC. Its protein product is CASSPYGLASSYEQYF.

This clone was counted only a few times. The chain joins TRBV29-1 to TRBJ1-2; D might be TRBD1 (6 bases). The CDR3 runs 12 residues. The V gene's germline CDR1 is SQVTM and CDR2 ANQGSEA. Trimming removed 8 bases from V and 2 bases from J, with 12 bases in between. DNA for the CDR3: TGCAGCACTGGGGGGGCGAACTATGGCTACACCTTC. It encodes CSTGGANYGYTF.

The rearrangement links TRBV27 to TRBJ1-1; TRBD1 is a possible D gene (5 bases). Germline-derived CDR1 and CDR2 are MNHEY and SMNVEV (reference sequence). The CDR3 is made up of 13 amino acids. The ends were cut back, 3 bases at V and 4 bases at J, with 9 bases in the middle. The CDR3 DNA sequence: TGTGCCAGCAGTTTTAATGGGGGCACTGAAGCTTTCTTT. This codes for CASSFNGGTEAFF.

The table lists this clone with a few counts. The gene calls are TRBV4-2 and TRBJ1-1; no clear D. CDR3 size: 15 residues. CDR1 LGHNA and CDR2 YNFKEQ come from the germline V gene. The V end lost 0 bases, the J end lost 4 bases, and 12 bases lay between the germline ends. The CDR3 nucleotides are TGTGCCAGCAGCCAAGATGAAATCCGGGCCACTGAAGCTTTCTTT. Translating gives CASSQDEIRATEAFF.

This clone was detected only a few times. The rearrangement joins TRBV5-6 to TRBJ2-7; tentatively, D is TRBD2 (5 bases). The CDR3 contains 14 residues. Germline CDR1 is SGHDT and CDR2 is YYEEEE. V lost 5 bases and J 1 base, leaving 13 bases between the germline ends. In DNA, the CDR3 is TGTGCCAGCAGTCGACGACGGGGATCCTACGAGCAGTACTTC. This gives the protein CASSRRRGSYEQYF.

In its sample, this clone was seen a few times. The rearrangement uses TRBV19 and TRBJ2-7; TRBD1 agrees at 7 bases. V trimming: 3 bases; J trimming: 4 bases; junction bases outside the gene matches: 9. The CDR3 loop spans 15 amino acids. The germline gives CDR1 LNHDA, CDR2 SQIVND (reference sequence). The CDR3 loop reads CASSMGQGQSYEQYF. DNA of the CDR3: TGTGCCAGTAGTATGGGCCAGGGACAGTCTTACGAGCAGTACTTC.

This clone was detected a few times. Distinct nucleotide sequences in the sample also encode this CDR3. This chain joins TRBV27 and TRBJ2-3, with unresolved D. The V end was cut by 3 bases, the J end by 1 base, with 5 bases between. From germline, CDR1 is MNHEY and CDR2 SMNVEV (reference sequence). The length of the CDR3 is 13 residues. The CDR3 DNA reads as TGTGCCAGCAGTTTTCTCGGCACAGATACGCAGTATTTT. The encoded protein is CASSFLGTDTQYF.

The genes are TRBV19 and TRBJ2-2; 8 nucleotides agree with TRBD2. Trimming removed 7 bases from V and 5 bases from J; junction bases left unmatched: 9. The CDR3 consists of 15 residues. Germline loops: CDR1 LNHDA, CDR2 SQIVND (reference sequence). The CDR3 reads CASTRGGRLTGELFF. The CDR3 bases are TGTGCCAGTACCAGGGGCGGGAGGTTAACCGGGGAGCTGTTTTTT.

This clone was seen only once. This CDR3 is CASTGEGIYGYTF. CDR3 coding DNA: TGTGCCAGCACAGGCGAGGGTATCTATGGCTACACCTTC. The V and J genes are TRBV2 and TRBJ1-2; D not certain. Germline-derived CDR1 and CDR2 are SNHLY and FYNNEI. This CDR3 region has 13 residues. V lost 7 bases to trimming and J lost 4 bases, with 13 bases between them. The entire variable domain, with the rest obtained from reference TRBV2 and TRBJ1-2, is as follows: EPEVTQTPSHQVTQMGQEVILRCVPISNHLYFYWYRQILGQKVEFLVSFYNNEISEKSEIFDDQFSVERPDGSNFTLKIRSTKLEDSAMYFCASTGEGIYGYTFGSGTRLTVV.

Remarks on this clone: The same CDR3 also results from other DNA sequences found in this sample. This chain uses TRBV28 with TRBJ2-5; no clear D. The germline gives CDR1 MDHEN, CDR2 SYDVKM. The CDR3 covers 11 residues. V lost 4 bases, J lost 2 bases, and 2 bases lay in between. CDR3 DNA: TGTGCCAGCAGTTCACAAGAGACCCAGTACTTC. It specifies CASSSQETQYF.

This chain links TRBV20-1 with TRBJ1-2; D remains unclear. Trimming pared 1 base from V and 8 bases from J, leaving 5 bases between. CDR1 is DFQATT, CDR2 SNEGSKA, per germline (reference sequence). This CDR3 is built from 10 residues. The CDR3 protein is CSARGRGYTF. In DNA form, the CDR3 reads TGCAGTGCTAGAGGGCGCGGCTACACCTTC.

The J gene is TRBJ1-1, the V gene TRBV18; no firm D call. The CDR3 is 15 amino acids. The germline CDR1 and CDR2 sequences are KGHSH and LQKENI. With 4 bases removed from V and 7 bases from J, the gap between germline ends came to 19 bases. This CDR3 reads CASSLGSGGGNEAFF. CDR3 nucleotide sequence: TGTGCCAGCTCACTGGGGTCTGGTGGAGGTAATGAAGCTTTCTTT.

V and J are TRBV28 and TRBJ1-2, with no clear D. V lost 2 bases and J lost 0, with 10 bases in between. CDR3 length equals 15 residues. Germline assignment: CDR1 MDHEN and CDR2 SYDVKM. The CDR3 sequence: CASSLPRRTNYGYTF. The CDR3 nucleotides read TGTGCCAGCAGTTTACCAAGGCGAACTAACTATGGCTACACCTTC.

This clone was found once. CDR3 bases: TGTGCCAGCAGCTCATCCCCTACGGGGGGGCGGGATACGCAGTATTTT. Its protein product is CASSSSPTGGRDTQYF. V usage is TRBV7-2 and J usage is TRBJ2-3; 8 bases fit TRBD2. With V trimmed by 4 bases and J by 6 bases, 12 bases remained unmatched. CDR1 SGHTA and CDR2 FQGNSA come from the germline V gene. CDR3 length equals 16 residues.

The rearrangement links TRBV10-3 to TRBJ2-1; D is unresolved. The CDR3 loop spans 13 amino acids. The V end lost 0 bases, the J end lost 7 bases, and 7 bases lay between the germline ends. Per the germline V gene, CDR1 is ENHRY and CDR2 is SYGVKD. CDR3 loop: CAISESNINEQFF. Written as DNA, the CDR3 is TGTGCCATCAGTGAGTCGAATATTAATGAGCAGTTCTTC.

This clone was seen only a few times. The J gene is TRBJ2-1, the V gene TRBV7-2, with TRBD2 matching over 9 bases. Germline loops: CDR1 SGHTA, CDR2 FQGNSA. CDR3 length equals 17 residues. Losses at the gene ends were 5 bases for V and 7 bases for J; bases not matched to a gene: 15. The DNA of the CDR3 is TGTGCCAGCAGCAGGCTTCACACTAGCGGGTTGAGGAATGAGCAGTTCTTC. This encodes CASSRLHTSGLRNEQFF.

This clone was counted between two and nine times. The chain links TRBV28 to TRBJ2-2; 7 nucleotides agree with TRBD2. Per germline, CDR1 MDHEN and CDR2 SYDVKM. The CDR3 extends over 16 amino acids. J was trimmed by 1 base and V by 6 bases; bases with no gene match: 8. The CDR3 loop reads CASSLERDLNTGELFF. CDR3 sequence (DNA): TGTGCCAGCAGCCTTGAGCGGGATCTGAACACCGGGGAGCTGTTTTTT.

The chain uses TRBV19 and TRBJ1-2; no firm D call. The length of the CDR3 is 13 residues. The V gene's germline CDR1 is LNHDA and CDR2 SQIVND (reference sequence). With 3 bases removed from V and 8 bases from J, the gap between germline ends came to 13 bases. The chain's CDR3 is CASSMIGQEGYTF. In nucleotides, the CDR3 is TGTGCCAGTAGTATGATCGGGCAGGAAGGCTACACCTTC.

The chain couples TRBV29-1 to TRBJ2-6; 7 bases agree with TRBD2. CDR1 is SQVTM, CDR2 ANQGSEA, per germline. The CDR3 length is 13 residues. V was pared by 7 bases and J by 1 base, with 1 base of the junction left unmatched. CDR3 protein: CSAGGSGANVLTF. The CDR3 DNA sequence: TGCAGCGCGGGGGGTTCTGGGGCCAACGTCCTGACTTTC.

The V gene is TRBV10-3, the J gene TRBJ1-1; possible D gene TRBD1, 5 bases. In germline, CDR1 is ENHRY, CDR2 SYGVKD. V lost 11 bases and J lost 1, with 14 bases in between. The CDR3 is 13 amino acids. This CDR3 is CAGRGIGNTEAFF. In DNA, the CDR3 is TGTGCCGGGCGGGGGATAGGGAACACTGAAGCTTTCTTT.

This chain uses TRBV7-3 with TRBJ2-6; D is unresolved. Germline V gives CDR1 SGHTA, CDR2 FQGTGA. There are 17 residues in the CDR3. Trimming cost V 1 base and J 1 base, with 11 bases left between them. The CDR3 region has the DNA TGTGCCAGCAGCTTAAACAGCTGGCCGTCTGGGGCCAACGTCCTGACTTTC. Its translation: CASSLNSWPSGANVLTF.

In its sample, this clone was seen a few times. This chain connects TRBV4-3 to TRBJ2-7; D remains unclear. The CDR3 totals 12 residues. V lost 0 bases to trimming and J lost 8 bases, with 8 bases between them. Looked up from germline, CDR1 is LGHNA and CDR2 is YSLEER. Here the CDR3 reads CASSQDQQQQYF. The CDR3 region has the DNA TGCGCCAGCAGCCAAGATCAGCAGCAGCAGTACTTC.

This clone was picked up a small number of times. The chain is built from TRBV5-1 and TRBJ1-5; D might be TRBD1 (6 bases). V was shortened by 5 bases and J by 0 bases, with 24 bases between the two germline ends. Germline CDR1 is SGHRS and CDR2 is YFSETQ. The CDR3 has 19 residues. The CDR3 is CASRQGRSPLPTSNQPQHF. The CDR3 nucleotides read TGCGCCAGCAGACAGGGAAGGTCCCCCTTGCCGACTAGCAATCAGCCCCAGCATTTT.

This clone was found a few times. The CDR3 loop reads CAISAGQDGGTEAFF. The DNA for the CDR3 is TGTGCCATCAGTGCTGGACAGGACGGAGGCACTGAAGCTTTCTTT. The chain carries TRBV10-3 and TRBJ1-1; the match to TRBD1 covers 7 bases. Germline CDR1 ENHRY, CDR2 SYGVKD. This CDR3 is built from 15 residues. Losses at the gene ends were 4 bases for V and 4 bases for J; bases not matched to a gene: 9.